A selection of T cell receptor beta chains follows, all from one sample in a study of blood T cells in healthy people across ages. TCRdb re-derived calls from the 5' RACE reads in MiXCR, one entry per CDR3 protein. The data contain about 680,000 distinct CDR3 sequences, approximately 49% of them singletons. The sample consisted of blood. These receptors all stem from a woman aged 55-70 years in good health. The CDR3 runs from the conserved cysteine through the conserved F or W. The D gene is left open where the match is weak. Part of the rows lack a size; the others show once, few, many or a class for expanded clones.

TRBV29-1,-,TRBJ2-3,-,CSVEDWGVAARYF,TGCAGCGTTGAAGATTGGGGGGTAGCCGCAAGGTATTTT
TRBV12-3/TRBV12-4,-,TRBJ1-2,-,CASRERDGYTF,TGTGCCAGCAGGGAAAGGGATGGCTACACCTTC
TRBV20-1,-,TRBJ2-1,TRBD2,CSALSGSSNNEQFF,TGCAGTGCCTTGAGCGGGAGCTCCAACAATGAGCAGTTCTTC
TRBV20-1,-,TRBJ2-5,-,CSAGKGGQGGETQYF,TGCAGTGCCGGAAAGGGGGGCCAAGGGGGTGAGACCCAGTACTTC
TRBV3-1,-,TRBJ2-5,TRBD1,CASSPDRGGGETQYF,TGTGCCAGCAGCCCCGACAGGGGGGGAGGAGAGACCCAGTACTTC
TRBV24-1,once,TRBJ2-3,TRBD2,CATKASGGTDTQYF,TGTGCCACCAAAGCTAGCGGAGGCACAGATACGCAGTATTTT
TRBV29-1,-,TRBJ1-4,TRBD1,CSARTGRNEKLFF,TGCAGCGCTAGGACAGGGAGGAATGAAAAACTGTTTTTT
TRBV2,-,TRBJ1-1,-,CASSRDSFEAFF,TGTGCCAGCAGCAGAGACAGCTTTGAAGCTTTCTTT
TRBV5-1,-,TRBJ2-7,TRBD2,CASSTSGSGYEQYF,TGCGCCAGCAGCACTAGCGGGAGTGGATACGAGCAGTACTTC
TRBV28,few,TRBJ2-3,-,CASRGRSDTQYF,TGTGCCAGCAGGGGAAGGTCAGATACGCAGTATTTT
TRBV6-5,few,TRBJ1-2,-,CASSLRAGDGYTF,TGTGCCAGCAGTCTGCGGGCAGGGGATGGCTACACCTTC
TRBV27,few,TRBJ2-7,TRBD2,CASSLILAGGPHEQYF,TGTGCCAGCAGTTTAATCCTAGCGGGAGGGCCCCACGAGCAGTACTTC
TRBV7-2,-,TRBJ2-7,-,CASSSRHSLPYEQYF,TGTGCCAGCAGCTCCCGACACAGCTTACCCTACGAGCAGTACTTC
TRBV27,-,TRBJ2-7,TRBD2,CATKGLAESYEQYF,TGTGCCACCAAAGGGCTAGCGGAATCCTACGAGCAGTACTTC
TRBV15,-,TRBJ2-1,TRBD1,CATSGRDSRHNEQFF,TGTGCCACCAGCGGCCGGGACAGTAGGCACAATGAGCAGTTCTTC
TRBV20-1,-,TRBJ2-2,TRBD2,CSASPGGSGRADTGELFF,TGCAGTGCTAGTCCCGGCGGTAGCGGGAGGGCCGACACCGGGGAGCTGTTTTTT
TRBV7-2,-,TRBJ2-1,-,CASIQGGGSYNEQFF,TGTGCCAGCATCCAAGGAGGGGGCTCCTACAATGAGCAGTTCTTC
TRBV20-1,-,TRBJ2-5,TRBD2,CSAPGGKAAQETQYF,TGCAGTGCCCCGGGGGGGAAGGCGGCACAAGAGACCCAGTACTTC
TRBV20-1,-,TRBJ1-2,-,CSAREWGAKNYGYTF,TGCAGTGCTAGAGAGTGGGGGGCGAAGAACTATGGCTACACCTTC
TRBV6-5,-,TRBJ2-5,-,CASSYPRGRGTQYF,TGTGCCAGCAGTTACCCGAGAGGCCGCGGGACCCAGTACTTC
TRBV4-1,many,TRBJ2-7,-,CASSRLLQSSYEQYF,TGCGCCAGCAGCCGGCTCCTACAGAGCTCCTACGAGCAGTACTTC
TRBV5-1,few,TRBJ2-1,TRBD1,CASTVGRTGGEQFF,TGCGCCAGCACTGTGGGGCGGACAGGGGGGGAGCAGTTCTTC
TRBV12-3/TRBV12-4,-,TRBJ1-6,-,CASSFGAGSPPHF,-
TRBV20-1,once,TRBJ2-7,TRBD1,CSAVKPGQGVYEQYF,TGCAGTGCCGTTAAACCGGGACAGGGAGTTTACGAGCAGTACTTC
TRBV20-1,few,TRBJ2-1,-,CSSGAPNGNEQFF,TGCAGTTCAGGGGCGCCAAACGGGAATGAGCAGTTCTTC
TRBV2,many,TRBJ2-1,-,CASSENLPSIVNEQFF,TGTGCCAGCAGTGAAAACCTGCCTTCAATAGTCAATGAGCAGTTCTTC
TRBV5-1,-,TRBJ2-3,-,CASSTTVSTDTQYF,TGCGCCAGCAGCACGACAGTTAGCACAGATACGCAGTATTTT
TRBV12-3/TRBV12-4,-,TRBJ2-3,-,CASSLSSADTQYF,TGTGCCAGCAGTTTAAGTTCGGCAGATACGCAGTATTTT
TRBV18,-,TRBJ2-1,TRBD1,CASSPTGQYNEQFF,TGTGCCAGCTCACCGACAGGGCAATACAATGAGCAGTTCTTC
TRBV6-5,-,TRBJ2-4,-,CASRSARDIQYF,TGTGCCAGCAGGAGCGCCCGAGACATTCAGTACTTC
TRBV4-3,few,TRBJ2-5,TRBD2,CASSQDLRTSGRETQYF,TGCGCCAGCAGCCAAGACTTAAGGACTAGCGGGAGGGAGACCCAGTACTTC
TRBV29-1,-,TRBJ2-1,-,CSVEVAVAYNEQFF,TGCAGCGTTGAGGTCGCGGTGGCCTACAATGAGCAGTTCTTC
TRBV20-1,-,TRBJ2-5,-,CSAPGQGTAWQYF,TGCAGTGCCCCGGGGCAGGGGACTGCATGGCAGTACTTC
TRBV27,few,TRBJ2-7,-,CASSLNNPSYEQYF,TGTGCCAGCAGCCTTAATAATCCCTCCTACGAGCAGTACTTC
TRBV5-1,few,TRBJ2-2,-,CASSLERTGELFF,TGCGCCAGCAGCTTGGAGCGAACCGGGGAGCTGTTTTTT
TRBV6-2/TRBV6-3,-,TRBJ2-1,TRBD2,CASTRTSGGYNEQFF,TGTGCCAGTACGAGGACTAGCGGGGGGTACAATGAGCAGTTCTTC
TRBV5-1,-,TRBJ2-1,-,CASSLVGSGYNEQFF,TGCGCCAGCAGCTTGGTCGGGAGCGGGTACAATGAGCAGTTCTTC
TRBV28,-,TRBJ1-2,TRBD1,CAGFGETGMNYGYTF,TGTGCCGGCTTTGGAGAGACAGGGATGAACTATGGCTACACCTTC
TRBV3-1,many,TRBJ2-1,-,CASSQFLLNEQFF,TGTGCCAGCAGCCAATTCCTACTCAATGAGCAGTTCTTC
TRBV13,few,TRBJ2-5,TRBD2,CASSLVGLAGVAETQYF,TGTGCCAGCAGCTTAGTCGGACTAGCGGGAGTTGCGGAGACCCAGTACTTC
TRBV7-3,few,TRBJ2-7,TRBD2,CASSALRAGEGEQYF,TGTGCCAGCAGCGCCCTTCGAGCGGGAGAGGGCGAGCAGTACTTC
TRBV11-1,-,TRBJ2-7,-,CAGSSRGGGSLSEQYF,TGTGCCGGCAGCTCGCGTGGTGGGGGGAGTCTGTCCGAGCAGTACTTC
TRBV4-3,-,TRBJ2-1,-,CASSQEIGGKQFF,TGCGCCAGCAGCCAAGAAATTGGAGGAAAGCAGTTCTTC
TRBV7-3,-,TRBJ2-1,-,CASSLDSTSYNEQFF,TGTGCCAGCAGCTTGGACAGTACTTCCTACAATGAGCAGTTCTTC
TRBV6-1,-,TRBJ2-1,-,CASIGEGRLSYNEQFF,TGTGCCAGCATCGGGGAAGGAAGACTCTCCTACAATGAGCAGTTCTTC
TRBV19,-,TRBJ2-7,-,CASSIGIASYEQYF,TGTGCCAGTAGTATCGGCATAGCGAGCTACGAGCAGTACTTC
TRBV3-1,-,TRBJ2-2,TRBD2,CASSQDAGRDGELFF,TGTGCCAGCAGCCAAGATGCAGGGAGGGACGGGGAGCTGTTTTTT
TRBV6-5,-,TRBJ2-1,-,CASSYLGSLSKDNEQFF,TGTGCCAGCAGTTACCTAGGGTCGTTATCGAAGGACAATGAGCAGTTCTTC
TRBV29-1,few,TRBJ1-4,-,CSSGRRGEKLFF,TGCAGCTCAGGGAGGAGAGGGGAAAAACTGTTTTTT
TRBV19,-,TRBJ2-6,TRBD1,CASRDRLGANVLTF,TGTGCCAGTAGGGACAGGTTGGGGGCCAACGTCCTGACTTTC
TRBV24-1,-,TRBJ2-3,-,CATSDLGPSTDTQYF,TGTGCCACCAGTGATTTAGGCCCCAGCACAGATACGCAGTATTTT
TRBV6-2/TRBV6-3,-,TRBJ2-7,TRBD2,CASARGLAGEQYF,TGTGCCAGCGCAAGGGGACTAGCGGGCGAGCAGTACTTC